This T cell receptor (beta chain) was recorded in a study of T cells in Graves' hyperthyroidism and ophthalmopathy. Regarding the study as a whole: Model output signaled ophthalmopathy a median roughly 6 months ahead of onset. Most thyroid clonotypes with frequency above 0.001 were detected in blood.

This clonotype showed up many times. Its antigen is as yet unknown. Trimming took 6 bases from V and 9 from J, leaving 12 bases between them. The CDR3 extends over 12 amino acids. The V gene's germline CDR1 is MDHEN and CDR2 SYDVKM. RNA transcripts yielded amplified TCR beta CDR3 regions. Using the HTBI primer set, a first-round RT-PCR was run on the TCR CDR3. TCRdb fed the multiplex PCR reads into MiXCR, producing one record per CDR3 protein. The sample lists about 640,000 distinct CDR3 sequences, more than 20% seen once, with about 34% in the top ten. Patients were excluded for uncontrolled infection, other autoimmune disease, pregnancy or lactation.

The chain has TRBV28 and TRBJ2-1; perhaps TRBD2 as D (6 bases). Sequencing was carried out using blood. This receptor was obtained from a man in his thirties or forties with Graves' ophthalmopathy. The CDR3 region has the DNA TGTGCCAGCAGATCCGGGACTCGTGAGCAGTTCTTC. This gives the protein CASRSGTREQFF.